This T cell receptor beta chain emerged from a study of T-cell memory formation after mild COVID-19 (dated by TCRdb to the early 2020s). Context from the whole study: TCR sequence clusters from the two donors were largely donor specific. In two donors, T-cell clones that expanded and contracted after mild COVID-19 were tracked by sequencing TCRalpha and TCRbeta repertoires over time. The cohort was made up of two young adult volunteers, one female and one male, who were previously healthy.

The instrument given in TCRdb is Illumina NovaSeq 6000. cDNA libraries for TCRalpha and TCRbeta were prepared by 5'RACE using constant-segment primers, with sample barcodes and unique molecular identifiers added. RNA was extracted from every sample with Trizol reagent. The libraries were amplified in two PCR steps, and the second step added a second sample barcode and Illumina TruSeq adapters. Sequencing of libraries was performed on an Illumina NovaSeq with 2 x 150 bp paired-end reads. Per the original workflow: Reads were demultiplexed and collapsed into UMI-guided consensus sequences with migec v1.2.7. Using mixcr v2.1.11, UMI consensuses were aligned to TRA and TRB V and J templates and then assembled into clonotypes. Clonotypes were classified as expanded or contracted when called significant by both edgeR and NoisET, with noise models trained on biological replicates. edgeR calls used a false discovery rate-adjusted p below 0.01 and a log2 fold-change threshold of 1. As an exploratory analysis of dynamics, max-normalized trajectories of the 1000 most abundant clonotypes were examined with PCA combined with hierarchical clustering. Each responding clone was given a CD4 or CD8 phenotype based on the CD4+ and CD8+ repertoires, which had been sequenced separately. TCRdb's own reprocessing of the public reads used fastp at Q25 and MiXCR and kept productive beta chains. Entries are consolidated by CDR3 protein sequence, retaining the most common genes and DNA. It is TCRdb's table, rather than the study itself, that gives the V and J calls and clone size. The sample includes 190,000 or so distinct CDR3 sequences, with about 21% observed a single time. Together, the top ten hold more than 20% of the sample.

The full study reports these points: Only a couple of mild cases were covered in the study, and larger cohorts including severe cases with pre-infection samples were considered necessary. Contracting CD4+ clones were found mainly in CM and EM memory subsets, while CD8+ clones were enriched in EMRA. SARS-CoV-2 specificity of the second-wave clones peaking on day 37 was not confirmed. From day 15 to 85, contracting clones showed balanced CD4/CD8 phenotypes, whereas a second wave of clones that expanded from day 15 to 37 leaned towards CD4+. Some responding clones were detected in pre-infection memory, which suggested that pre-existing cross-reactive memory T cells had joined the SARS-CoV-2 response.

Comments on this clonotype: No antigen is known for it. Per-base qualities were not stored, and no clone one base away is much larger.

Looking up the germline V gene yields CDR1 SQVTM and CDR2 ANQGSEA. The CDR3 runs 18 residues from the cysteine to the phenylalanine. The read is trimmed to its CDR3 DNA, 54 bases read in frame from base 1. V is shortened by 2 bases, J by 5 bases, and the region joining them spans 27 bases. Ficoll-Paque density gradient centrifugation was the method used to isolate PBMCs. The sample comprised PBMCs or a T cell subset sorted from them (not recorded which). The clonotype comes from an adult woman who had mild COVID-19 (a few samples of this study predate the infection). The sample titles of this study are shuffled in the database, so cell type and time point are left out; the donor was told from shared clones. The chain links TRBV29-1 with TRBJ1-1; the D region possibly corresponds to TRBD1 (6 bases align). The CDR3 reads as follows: CSVESVRGGADVRTEAFF. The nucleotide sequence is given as TGCAGCGTTGAAAGTGTTAGGGGGGGCGCAGATGTTAGGACTGAAGCTTTCTTT.